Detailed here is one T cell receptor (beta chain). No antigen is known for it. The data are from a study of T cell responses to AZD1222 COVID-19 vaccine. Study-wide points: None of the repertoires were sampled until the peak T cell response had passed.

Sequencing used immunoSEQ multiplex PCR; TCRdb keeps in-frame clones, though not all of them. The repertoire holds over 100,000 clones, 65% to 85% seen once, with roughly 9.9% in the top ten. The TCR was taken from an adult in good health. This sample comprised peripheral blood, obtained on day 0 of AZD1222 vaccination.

This chain's CDR3 is CASSLEVETYNEQFF. DNA for the CDR3: TGCGCCAGCAGCTTGGAAGTGGAGACGTACAATGAGCAGTTCTTC. This chain connects TRBV5-1 to TRBJ2-1; D is ambiguous. This CDR3 is built from 15 residues. V lost 0 bases and J 4 bases, leaving 11 bases between the germline ends. Germline-derived CDR1 and CDR2 are SGHRS and YFSETQ.